This entry is about one T cell receptor (beta chain). This sample is part of a study of blood T cell repertoires in COVID-19. Across the study: Acute and convalescent COVID-19 samples came from the United States, Italy and Spain.

Produced via immunoSEQ multiplex PCR; TCRdb's table is partial and in-frame only. The sample yields fewer than 500,000 clones, about 87% seen once. Individuals aged about 18 to 89 years were recruited from some 26 US areas. Cohort assignment relied on participant-reported clinical history. Recovery meant two consecutive negative NP/OP PCR tests, professional clearance, or resolved symptoms. V dropped 6 bases and J dropped 4 bases, with 12 bases sitting between them. Germline V CDR1 and CDR2: MNHEY, SVGAGI. The CDR3 runs to 13 residues. The origin of this receptor is a man younger than 45 who had recovered from COVID-19. Sequenced sample: PBMCs or T cells enriched from blood (not recorded which). The chain carries TRBV6-5 and TRBJ1-2, with D tentatively TRBD1 (5 bases). The chain's CDR3 is CASRTGGGYGYTF. The CDR3 DNA reads TGTGCCAGCAGAACGGGGGGAGGCTATGGCTACACCTTC.